This T cell receptor (beta chain) was sequenced in a study of T cell changes during pregnancy in multiple sclerosis. Profiled with immunoSEQ multiplex PCR; TCRdb holds only in-frame clones, not every one. The data show 15,000 to 20,000 clones, with about 83% seen just once and 10% held by the top ten. CDR1 SEHNR and CDR2 FQNEAQ come from the germline V gene (reference sequence). V was pared by 2 bases and J by 0 bases, with 15 bases between. This CDR3 contains 17 residues. The input for sequencing was CD8+ T cells from peripheral blood mononuclear cells, taken in the second trimester of pregnancy. The V call is TRBV7-9, the J call TRBJ2-3; D might be TRBD2 (7 bases). This TCR was sampled from a female donor in good health, enrolled as a control in a pregnancy study. The CDR3 DNA reads TGTGCCAGCAGCTTAAAGTCGGGGGGCTACAGCACAGATACGCAGTATTTT. The encoded protein is CASSLKSGGYSTDTQYF.